These T cell receptor beta chains were read from a single sample in a study of shared clonotypes between healthy human individuals. Assay: immunoSEQ multiplex PCR; the TCRdb copy retains only in-frame clones and omits some. The sample holds 2 million to 2.5 million clones, 95% seen once. Input material: naive CD4+ T cells sorted from blood. Source of these receptors: a man younger than 35 in good health. The CDR3 runs from the conserved cysteine through the conserved F or W. A D gene is named only where the DNA matches it firmly. The listing skips clone size in some rows; elsewhere it reads once, few, many or a size class.

v_gene,abundance,j_gene,d_gene,CDR3nt,CDR3aa
TRBV9,once,TRBJ1-1,NA,TGTGCCAGCAGCTCTGTTTCAGGGCCCATGAACACTGAAGCTTTCTTT,CASSSVSGPMNTEAFF
TRBV6-5,NA,TRBJ2-1,NA,TGTGCCAGCAGTTACTCTAGCTCTCTTAACAATGAGCAGTTCTTC,CASSYSSSLNNEQFF
TRBV2,NA,TRBJ1-1,NA,TGTGCCAGCAGTGCGGGGGGCTTGGTGAACACTGAAGCTTTCTTT,CASSAGGLVNTEAFF
TRBV6-1,NA,TRBJ2-7,TRBD1,TGTGCCAGCAGTGTAGGGACAGGGATCTACGAGCAGTACTTC,CASSVGTGIYEQYF
TRBV5-8,NA,TRBJ2-2,NA,TGTGCCAGCAGTACAGGGAGGTCGACGAGCACCGGGGAGCTGTTTTTT,CASSTGRSTSTGELFF
TRBV10-3,NA,TRBJ2-2,NA,TGTGCCATCAGTGAGTCAGAGGGACTTCTAACCGGGGAGCTGTTTTTT,CAISESEGLLTGELFF
TRBV7-3,NA,TRBJ2-7,NA,TGTGCCAGCAGCCCCCTGACGGGCAGCGAGCAGTACTTC,CASSPLTGSEQYF
TRBV19,NA,TRBJ1-2,TRBD1,TGTGCCAGTAGTCCATTACCGGGACAGGGCAATCTGAAGGTCTTC,CASSPLPGQGNLKVF
TRBV5-1,NA,TRBJ1-3,NA,TGCGCCAGCAGCAGGGGACGGACAGATGGGGGAAACACCATATATTTT,CASSRGRTDGGNTIYF
TRBV5-3,NA,TRBJ2-7,TRBD1,TGTGCCAGAAGCTCCCACGGACAGGGAGAGACCTACGAGCAGTACTTC,CARSSHGQGETYEQYF
TRBV19,once,TRBJ2-1,NA,TGTGCCAGTAGTATTGGTCCGTACAATGAGCAGTTCTTC,CASSIGPYNEQFF
TRBV5-1,NA,TRBJ1-1,NA,TGCGCCAGCAGCTTGGAGGGTCAAGTGGGGACTGAAGCTTTCTTT,CASSLEGQVGTEAFF
TRBV20-1,NA,TRBJ1-2,TRBD1,TGCAGTGCCCCGGGACAGGGGGCCAACACCTTC,CSAPGQGANTF
TRBV9,once,TRBJ1-2,NA,TGTGCCAGCAGCGTTAGTCTGGAGCAGGGGAGTAACTATGGCTACACCTTC,CASSVSLEQGSNYGYTF
TRBV10-3,NA,TRBJ2-3,TRBD2,TGTGCCATCAGTGAGTCGGCAGGACTAGCGGGAGGCGGAGATACGCAGTATTTT,CAISESAGLAGGGDTQYF
TRBV5-6,NA,TRBJ2-3,TRBD2,TGTGCCAGCAGCTTGAGGCTAGCGGGGGCTGGCACAGATACGCAGTATTTT,CASSLRLAGAGTDTQYF
TRBV9,once,TRBJ1-4,NA,TGTGCCAGCAGCTTCGGTCGGGGGCTCACAACTAATGAAAAACTGTTTTTT,CASSFGRGLTTNEKLFF
TRBV18,NA,TRBJ2-7,NA,TGTGCCAGCTCACCAACAACAGGGACCTCCTACGAGCAGTACTTC,CASSPTTGTSYEQYF
TRBV7-9,NA,TRBJ1-6,TRBD1,TGTGCCAGCAGCAGACAGGGGAATGGTAATTCACCCCTCCACTTT,CASSRQGNGNSPLHF
TRBV28,NA,TRBJ2-5,TRBD2,TGTGCCAGCAGCCCTGGGTTGGGACTAGCGGGGGGGGTAGAGACCCAGTACTTC,CASSPGLGLAGGVETQYF
TRBV6-6,NA,TRBJ2-4,NA,TGTGCCGTCCCCGGCCCTAGAAACATTCAGTACTTC,CAVPGPRNIQYF
TRBV5-1,NA,TRBJ1-1,NA,TGCGCCAGCAGACGGGGGACGGTCACTGAAGCTTTCTTT,CASRRGTVTEAFF
TRBV10-2,NA,TRBJ1-5,NA,TGCGCCAGCGGGAGAGACAATCAGCCCCAGCATTTT,CASGRDNQPQHF
TRBV18,NA,TRBJ1-1,NA,TGTGCCAGCCGAGGGACGGCGAACACTGAAGCTTTCTTT,CASRGTANTEAFF
TRBV29-1,NA,TRBJ2-1,NA,TGCAGCGCAACCGTATCCTACAATGAGCAGTTCTTC,CSATVSYNEQFF
TRBV2,NA,TRBJ2-3,TRBD2,TGTGCCAGCAGTGATCCGGCGGGAGTGCCGACAGATACGCAGTATTTT,CASSDPAGVPTDTQYF
TRBV11-2,NA,TRBJ2-2,NA,TGTGCCAGCAGCTTAGACAGGGTCACCACCGGGGAGCTGTTTTTT,CASSLDRVTTGELFF
TRBV7-2,NA,TRBJ2-3,NA,TGTGCCAGCAGCTTAGTCCCGGCAGATACGCAGTATTTT,CASSLVPADTQYF
TRBV28,NA,TRBJ1-5,NA,TGTGCCAGCAGTTTTGAGAGCTTGGGCAATCAGCCCCAGCATTTT,CASSFESLGNQPQHF